Below are 23 T cell receptor beta chains sequenced from a single sample in a study of cytomegalovirus exposure and HLA in healthy donors. The PCR was carried out with 60 Vbeta primers and 13 Jbeta primers. Using immunoSEQ multiplex PCR, the repertoire was profiled, and TCRdb retains in-frame clones only, with some absent. Here the sample spans roughly 200,000 clones, around three quarters being singletons. The sample taken for sequencing was PBMCs. Receptors were obtained from a man between 25 and 39 years old in good health and CMV-seronegative.

This chain connects TRBV28 to TRBJ2-1, with D possibly matching TRBD2 (7 bases). The CDR3 runs 16 residues. Germline-derived CDR1 and CDR2 are MDHEN and SYDVKM. The V end was cut by 5 bases, the J end by 5 bases, with 19 bases between. The CDR3 protein is CASSTPSGGFHNEQFF. The CDR3 coding sequence is TGTGCCAGCAGTACCCCCTCGGGGGGCTTCCACAATGAGCAGTTCTTC.

V and J are TRBV23-1 and TRBJ1-5; 8 nucleotides agree with TRBD1. TRBV23-1 is an ORF; its function is uncertain. This CDR3 has 16 residues. The V and J ends lost 7 bases and 0 bases, in that order; junction bases with no gene match: 8. The CDR3 coding sequence is TGCGCCAGCAAACTAGGACAGGGCTATAGCAATCAGCCCCAGCATTTT. It yields the protein CASKLGQGYSNQPQHF.

The CDR3 region is CATSSEEGYTF. The CDR3 DNA follows: TGTGCCACCAGCAGTGAGGAAGGCTACACCTTC. This chain uses TRBV15 with TRBJ1-2; no firm D call. V lost 3 bases and J lost 8, with 7 bases in between. This CDR3 spans 11 amino acids. Germline-derived CDR1 and CDR2 are LNHNV and YYDKDF (reference sequence).

The rearrangement uses TRBV4-2 and TRBJ2-1; 10 positions agree with TRBD2. The CDR3 spans 16 residues. Germline V gives CDR1 LGHNA, CDR2 YNFKEQ. V lost 2 bases to trimming and J lost 7 bases; unmatched junction nucleotides: 8. CDR3 sequence (DNA): TGTGCCAGCAGCCAACTACTAGCGGGAATGCGAAATGAGCAGTTCTTC. Translation gives CASSQLLAGMRNEQFF.

This CDR3 is CSVADSLYEQYF. CDR3 nucleotide sequence: TGCAGCGTGGCCGACTCCTTGTACGAGCAGTACTTC. The chain links TRBV29-1 to TRBJ2-7; D call uncertain. Germline lookup yields CDR1 SQVTM and CDR2 ANQGSEA. This CDR3 region has 12 residues. V lost 6 bases and J lost 4, with 13 bases in between.

The chain combines TRBV10-3 with TRBJ1-2, with D uncertain. This CDR3 spans 14 amino acids. V was pared by 2 bases and J by 8 bases, with 15 bases between. Germline CDR1 is ENHRY and CDR2 is SYGVKD. The CDR3 is CAISELGIAGGYTF. DNA for the CDR3: TGTGCCATCAGTGAGCTGGGGATTGCGGGCGGCTACACCTTC.

This clone was counted only a few times. The chain joins TRBV6-6 to TRBJ2-1; no definite D call. The V gene's germline CDR1 is MNHNY and CDR2 SVGAGI (reference sequence). CDR3 length: 12 amino acids. V was cut by 2 bases and J by 4 bases, with 3 bases left in between. The CDR3 DNA reads as TGTGCCAGCAGTTACCATTACAATGAGCAGTTCTTC. This encodes CASSYHYNEQFF.

J is TRBJ1-1 and V is TRBV11-3; 9 bases are a match to TRBD1. Trimming at V came to 5 bases and at J to 8 bases, leaving 6 bases not matched to a gene. CDR3 length equals 13 residues. Germline CDR1 reads SGHNT; CDR2 reads YENEEA. The DNA for the CDR3 is TGTGCCAGCAGCCCCGGGACAGGGACCGAAGCTTTCTTT. This sequence encodes CASSPGTGTEAFF.

This clone appeared a single time. The chain carries TRBV30 and TRBJ2-7; TRBD2 matches at 8 bases. In germline, CDR1 is GTSNPN, CDR2 SVGIG (reference sequence). The CDR3 loop spans 12 amino acids. J was trimmed by 5 bases and V by 5 bases; bases with no gene match: 5. The CDR3 DNA reads as TGTGCCTGGGTAAGCGGGAGAGACGAGCAGTACTTC. Amino acid sequence: CAWVSGRDEQYF.

This sequence joins TRBV28 and TRBJ1-2; 8 bases map to TRBD1. Germline V gives CDR1 MDHEN, CDR2 SYDVKM. CDR3 length: 18 residues. The J segment lost 1 base and the V segment lost 1 base, leaving 11 bases of the junction unmatched. The CDR3, as DNA: TGTGCCAGCAGTTTATTCGGGACAGGTAAAGTCGGTAACTATGGCTACACCTTC. It is translated as CASSLFGTGKVGNYGYTF.

This chain uses TRBV7-9 with TRBJ2-1; maybe TRBD2 (5 bases). Germline lookup yields CDR1 SEHNR and CDR2 FQNEAQ (reference sequence). Trimming took off 9 bases at V and 7 bases at J, with 19 bases between the two ends. CDR3 length: 14 residues. The chain's CDR3 is CASGRAEDGNEQFF. CDR3 nucleotides: TGTGCCAGTGGGCGGGCGGAGGATGGGAATGAGCAGTTCTTC.

The rearrangement uses TRBV10-1 and TRBJ2-1; 7 bases line up with TRBD1. Germline V gene lookup returns CDR1 WNHNN and CDR2 SYGVQD (reference sequence). The CDR3 runs 14 residues. Losses at the gene ends were 4 bases for V and 4 bases for J; bases not matched to a gene: 4. CDR3: CASSGSGGYNEQFF. As DNA, the CDR3 is TGCGCCAGCAGTGGCTCAGGGGGATACAATGAGCAGTTCTTC.

About this clone itself: Other DNA sequences in the sample encode the same CDR3. The V gene is TRBV5-1, the J gene TRBJ2-7; 12 bases agree with TRBD1. Germline V gene sequence: CDR1 SGHRS, CDR2 YFSETQ. V lost 4 bases and J lost 5; bases outside the gene matches: 4. The CDR3 is made up of 14 amino acids. CDR3 region: CASSLGQGADEQYF. CDR3 bases: TGCGCCAGCAGCCTGGGACAGGGGGCCGACGAGCAGTACTTC.

V is TRBV28 and J is TRBJ2-7; no reliable D call. Germline CDR1 reads MDHEN; CDR2 reads SYDVKM. The germline V and J ends were trimmed by 2 bases and 3 bases, with 8 bases remaining between them. The CDR3 is made up of 13 amino acids. The CDR3 DNA is TGTGCCAGCAGTTTACCAGTAAACTACGAGCAGTACTTC. Its protein is CASSLPVNYEQYF.

This clone was counted only a few times. The rearrangement uses TRBV28 and TRBJ1-1; 12 bases agree with TRBD1. Germline V gene sequence: CDR1 MDHEN, CDR2 SYDVKM. The trim removed 4 bases at V and 5 bases at J, leaving 8 bases unmatched. There are 16 residues in the CDR3. This CDR3 reads CASSSTGQGAGTEAFF. CDR3 DNA: TGTGCCAGCAGTTCGACGGGACAGGGGGCGGGGACTGAAGCTTTCTTT. Based on the CDR3 plus reference TRBV28 and TRBJ1-1, the full variable domain is DVKVTQSSRYLVKRTGEKVFLECVQDMDHENMFWYRQDPGLGLRLIYFSYDVKMKEKGDIPEGYSVSREKKERFSLILESASTNQTSMYLCASSSTGQGAGTEAFFGQGTRLTVV.

The chain has TRBV18 and TRBJ1-1; D ambiguous. The CDR3 runs to 13 residues. V dropped 1 base and J dropped 0 bases, with 3 bases sitting between them. The germline gives CDR1 KGHSH, CDR2 LQKENI. CDR3 residues: CASSPLVNTEAFF. CDR3 DNA: TGTGCCAGCTCACCACTAGTGAACACTGAAGCTTTCTTT.

The CDR3 coding sequence is TGTGCCAGCAGTTTAACGAGGGGAGGTCAGCCCCAGCATTTT. The encoded protein is CASSLTRGGQPQHF. The chain recombines TRBV27 with TRBJ1-5; TRBD1 is a possible D gene (5 bases). The CDR3 has 14 residues. V dropped 2 bases and J dropped 6 bases, with 11 bases sitting between them. Germline V gives CDR1 MNHEY, CDR2 SMNVEV (reference sequence).

The J gene is TRBJ1-5, the V gene TRBV28; TRBD1 is a possible D gene (6 bases). The CDR3 length is 13 residues. Germline values: CDR1 MDHEN, CDR2 SYDVKM. Trimming removed 8 bases at V and 3 bases at J, with 11 bases between. The CDR3 is CASSWDNNQPQHF. The DNA of the CDR3 is TGTGCCAGCTCCTGGGACAACAATCAGCCCCAGCATTTT.

The V and J genes are TRBV14 and TRBJ2-7, with 8 bases that match TRBD2. CDR3 size: 16 residues. With V trimmed by 0 bases and J by 4 bases, 8 bases remained unmatched. The germline V gene has CDR1 SGHDN and CDR2 FVKESK. This chain's CDR3 is CASSQDWPAGVYEQYF. Here the CDR3 DNA reads TGTGCCAGCAGCCAAGATTGGCCAGCGGGAGTTTACGAGCAGTACTTC.

The genes are TRBV19 and TRBJ2-1; 12 nucleotides agree with TRBD2. This CDR3 contains 15 residues. The germline V gene has CDR1 LNHDA and CDR2 SQIVND (reference sequence). V shed 5 bases, J shed 6 bases, and the junction held 5 bases outside the gene matches. CDR3 nucleotides: TGTGCCAGTAGTGCAGGACTAGCGGGACGCAATGAGCAGTTCTTC. This gives the protein CASSAGLAGRNEQFF.

This chain connects TRBV27 to TRBJ1-1; maybe TRBD1 (5 bases). The germline gives CDR1 MNHEY, CDR2 SMNVEV (reference sequence). The CDR3 contains 15 residues. V lost 4 bases, J lost 2 bases, and 14 bases lay in between. CDR3 sequence reads: CASSSYQGANTEAFF. The CDR3 region has the DNA TGTGCCAGCAGTTCCTACCAAGGGGCAAACACTGAAGCTTTCTTT.

The chain employs TRBV6-6 and TRBJ1-5, with D maybe TRBD1 (5 bases). The germline gives CDR1 MNHNY, CDR2 SVGAGI (reference sequence). Trimming took 7 bases from V and 2 from J, leaving 15 bases between them. This CDR3 has 15 amino acids. The CDR3 protein is CASTQDGGGNQPQHF. The DNA for the CDR3 is TGTGCCAGCACCCAAGACGGGGGAGGCAATCAGCCCCAGCATTTT.

CDR3 region: CASSFQYQETQYF. For the CDR3, the DNA is TGTGCCAGCAGTTTCCAGTACCAAGAGACCCAGTACTTC. The chain joins TRBV28 to TRBJ2-5; D uncertain. This CDR3 is built from 13 residues. Germline V CDR1 and CDR2: MDHEN, SYDVKM. V was clipped by 3 bases and J by 0 bases, with 5 bases between them.